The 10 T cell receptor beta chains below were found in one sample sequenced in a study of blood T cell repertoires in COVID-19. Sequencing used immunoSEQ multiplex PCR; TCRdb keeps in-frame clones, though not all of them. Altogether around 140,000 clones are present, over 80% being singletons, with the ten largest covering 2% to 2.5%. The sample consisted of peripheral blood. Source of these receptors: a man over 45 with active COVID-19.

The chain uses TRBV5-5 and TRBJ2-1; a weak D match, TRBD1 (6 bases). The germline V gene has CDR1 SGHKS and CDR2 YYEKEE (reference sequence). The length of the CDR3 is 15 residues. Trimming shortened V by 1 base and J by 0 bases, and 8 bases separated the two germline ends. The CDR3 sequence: CASSLRQASYNEQFF. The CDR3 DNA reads TGTGCCAGCAGCTTGAGACAGGCCTCCTACAATGAGCAGTTCTTC.

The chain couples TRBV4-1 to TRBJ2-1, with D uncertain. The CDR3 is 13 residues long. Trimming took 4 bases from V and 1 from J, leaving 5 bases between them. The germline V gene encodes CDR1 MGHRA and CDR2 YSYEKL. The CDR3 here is CASSPSSYNEQFF. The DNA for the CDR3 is TGCGCCAGCAGCCCTTCTTCCTACAATGAGCAGTTCTTC.

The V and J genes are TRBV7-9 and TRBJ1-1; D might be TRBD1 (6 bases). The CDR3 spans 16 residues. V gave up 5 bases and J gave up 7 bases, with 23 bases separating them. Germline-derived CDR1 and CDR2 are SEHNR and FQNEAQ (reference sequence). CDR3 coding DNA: TGTGCCAGCAGCCAGAAAGGACGGGGGGCATGGGGTGAAGCTTTCTTT. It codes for CASSQKGRGAWGEAFF.

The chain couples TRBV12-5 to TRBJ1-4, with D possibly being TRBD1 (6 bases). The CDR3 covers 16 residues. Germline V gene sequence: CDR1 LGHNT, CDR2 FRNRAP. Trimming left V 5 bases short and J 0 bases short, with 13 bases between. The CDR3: CASGQYRVTTNEKLFF. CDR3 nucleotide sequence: TGTGCTAGTGGTCAATACAGGGTGACAACTAATGAAAAACTGTTTTTT.

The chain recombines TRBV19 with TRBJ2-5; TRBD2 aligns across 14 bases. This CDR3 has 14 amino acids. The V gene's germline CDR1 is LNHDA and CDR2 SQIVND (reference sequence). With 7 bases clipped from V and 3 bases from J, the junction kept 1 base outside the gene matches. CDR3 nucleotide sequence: TGTGCCAGTAAGGGACTAGCGGGGGAAGAGACCCAGTACTTC. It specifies CASKGLAGEETQYF.

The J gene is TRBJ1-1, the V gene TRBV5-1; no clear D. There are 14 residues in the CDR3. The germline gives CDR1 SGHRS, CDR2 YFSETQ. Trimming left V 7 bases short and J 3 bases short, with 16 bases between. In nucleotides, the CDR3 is TGCGCCAGCGCCCCAGCGAGGGCGGACACTGAAGCTTTCTTT. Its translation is CASAPARADTEAFF. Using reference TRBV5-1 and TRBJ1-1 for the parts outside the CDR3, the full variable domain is KAGVTQTPRYLIKTRGQQVTLSCSPISGHRSVSWYQQTPGQGLQFLFEYFSETQRNKGNFPGRFSGRQFSNSRSEMNVSTLELGDSALYLCASAPARADTEAFFGQGTRLTVV.

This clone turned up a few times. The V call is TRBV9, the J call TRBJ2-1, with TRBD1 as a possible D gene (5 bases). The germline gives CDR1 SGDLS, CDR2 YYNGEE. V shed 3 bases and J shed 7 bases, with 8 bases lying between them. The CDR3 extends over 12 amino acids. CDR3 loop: CASSGSGNEQFF. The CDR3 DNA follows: TGTGCCAGCAGCGGATCAGGGAATGAGCAGTTCTTC.

CDR3 sequence: CASRTPASNEQFF. The DNA of the CDR3 is TGTGCCAGCCGCACCCCAGCGAGCAATGAGCAGTTCTTC. The chain combines TRBV7-2 with TRBJ2-1; D is undetermined. This CDR3 region has 13 residues. V was trimmed by 8 bases and J by 6 bases, leaving 14 bases between them. Per germline, CDR1 SGHTA and CDR2 FQGNSA.

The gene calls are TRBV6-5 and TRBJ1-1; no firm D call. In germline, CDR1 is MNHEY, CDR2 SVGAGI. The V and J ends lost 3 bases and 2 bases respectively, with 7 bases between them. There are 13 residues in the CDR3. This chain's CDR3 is CASSYLVNTEAFF. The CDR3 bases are TGTGCCAGCAGTTATCTCGTAAACACTGAAGCTTTCTTT.

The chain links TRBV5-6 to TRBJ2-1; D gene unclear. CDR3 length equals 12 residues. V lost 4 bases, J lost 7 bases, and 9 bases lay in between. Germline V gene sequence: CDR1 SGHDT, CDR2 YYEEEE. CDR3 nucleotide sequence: TGTGCCAGCAGCATTACTCGTAATGAGCAGTTCTTC. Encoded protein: CASSITRNEQFF. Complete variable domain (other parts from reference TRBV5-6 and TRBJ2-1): DAGVTQSPTHLIKTRGQQVTLRCSPKSGHDTVSWYQQALGQGPQFIFQYYEEEERQRGNFPDRFSGHQFPNYSSELNVNALLLGDSALYLCASSITRNEQFFGPGTRLTVL.